The 20 T cell receptor beta chains listed next were all sequenced from one sample in a study of T cells in Graves' hyperthyroidism and ophthalmopathy. TCR beta CDR3 sequences were amplified from RNA transcripts. TCR CDR3 regions were first amplified by RT-PCR with HTBI primers. Using its own MiXCR run on the multiplex PCR reads, TCRdb lists one record per CDR3 protein. The sample has more than 300,000 distinct CDR3 sequences, about a fifth seen once. The specimen sequenced was blood. The receptors here all came from a man in his late teens or twenties with Graves' ophthalmopathy.

With regard to this clonotype: A much larger clone sits a single nucleotide away, making a read error possible. The chain has TRBV20-1 and TRBJ2-5; 7 nucleotides line up with TRBD2. The CDR3 runs to 13 residues. From germline, CDR1 is DFQATT and CDR2 SNEGSKA (reference sequence). This chain's CDR3 is CSAWVSGQETQDF. Here the CDR3 DNA reads TGCAGTGCTTGGGTTAGCGGGCAAGAGACCCAGGACTTC.

The chain is built from TRBV6-1 and TRBJ2-3, with 10 bases lining up with TRBD1. The CDR3 length is 14 residues. Losses at the gene ends were 8 bases for V and 6 bases for J; bases not matched to a gene: 8. Germline loops: CDR1 MNHNS, CDR2 SASEGT. The chain's CDR3 is CASSGTGVGDTQYF. As DNA, the CDR3 is TGTGCCAGCTCGGGGACAGGGGTTGGGGATACGCAGTATTTT.

This clonotype was seen many times. The chain is built from TRBV2 and TRBJ2-7; 9 nucleotides match TRBD2. CDR3 length: 13 residues. CDR1 is SNHLY, CDR2 FYNNEI, per germline. Trimming at V came to 9 bases and at J to 2 bases, leaving 5 bases not matched to a gene. In DNA form, the CDR3 reads TGTGCCAGAAGCGGGGGGACCACCTACGAGCAGTACTTC. This gives the protein CARSGGTTYEQYF.

This clonotype was detected ten times or more. This rearrangement joins TRBV11-2 to TRBJ2-2; TRBD1 is a possible D gene (5 bases). CDR3 length: 17 residues. Germline V gene lookup returns CDR1 SGHAT and CDR2 FQNNGV. Trimming left V 4 bases short and J 4 bases short, with 19 bases between. The CDR3 DNA follows: TGTGCCAGCAGCTCAGACAGTTTCGCCTTGGGCACCGGGGAGCTGTTTTTT. Its protein product is CASSSDSFALGTGELFF.

This clonotype was observed at least ten times. V gene TRBV4-1 combines with J gene TRBJ1-1, with D uncertain. CDR1 MGHRA and CDR2 YSYEKL come from the germline V gene. The CDR3 covers 14 residues. Trimming shortened V by 0 bases and J by 1 base, and 6 bases separated the two germline ends. CDR3 protein: CASSQDWTNTEAFF. In DNA form, the CDR3 reads TGCGCCAGCAGCCAAGATTGGACGAACACTGAAGCTTTCTTT.

About this clonotype itself: A read error is possible here, since a much larger clone lies one base away. The chain carries TRBV3-1 and TRBJ1-2; no clear D gene. The CDR3 totals 15 residues. The V gene's germline CDR1 is LGHDT and CDR2 YNNKEL (reference sequence). CDR3 coding DNA: TGTGCCAACAGCCTTGCGTTGACGGGAGTAGGTGGCTACACCTTC. As protein: CANSLALTGVGGYTF.

This clonotype showed up many times. This chain links TRBV6-1 with TRBJ2-3; D is unclear. Trimming removed 1 base at V and 9 bases at J, with 14 bases between. The CDR3 sequence is 14 residues long. Germline V lookup: CDR1 MNHNS, CDR2 SASEGT. CDR3 sequence: CASSEDPRPTTQYF. The CDR3 DNA reads as TGTGCCAGCAGTGAAGACCCTCGGCCTACGACGCAGTATTTT.

This clonotype has at least ten counts. This chain uses TRBV13 with TRBJ2-3; TRBD1 matches at 7 bases. CDR1 is PRHDT and CDR2 is FYEKMQ in the germline V gene (reference sequence). After removal of 5 bases from V and 3 bases from J, the junction contained 8 bases not matched to a gene. The CDR3 is 15 residues long. The chain's CDR3 is CASSPQGLRTDTQYF. CDR3 DNA sequence: TGTGCCAGCAGCCCACAGGGGCTTCGAACAGATACGCAGTATTTT.

This clonotype was detected a few times. The rearrangement links TRBV6-2 or TRBV6-3 to TRBJ1-3; TRBD1 aligns across 7 bases. There are 14 residues in the CDR3. Germline V gives CDR1 MNHEY, CDR2 SVGEGT. V was clipped by 6 bases and J by 0 bases; unmatched bases: 2. CDR3 nucleotides: TGTGCCAGCAGATACAGGGGCTCTGGAAACACCATATATTTT. This encodes CASRYRGSGNTIYF.

This clonotype was seen many times. The chain carries TRBV7-2 and TRBJ1-2, with D perhaps matching TRBD1 (5 bases). CDR3 length equals 13 residues. V lost 5 bases and J lost 5, with 12 bases in between. CDR1 is SGHTA and CDR2 is FQGNSA in the germline V gene. The CDR3 is CASSGRGGYGYTF. The CDR3 nucleotides are TGTGCCAGCAGCGGACGCGGGGGATATGGCTACACCTTC.

This clonotype was seen many times. The V gene is TRBV18, the J gene TRBJ1-2; D call uncertain. Per the germline V gene, CDR1 is KGHSH and CDR2 is LQKENI. V gave up 3 bases and J gave up 3 bases, with 5 bases separating them. The CDR3 consists of 12 residues. The chain's CDR3 is CASSPRDYGYTF. Written as DNA, the CDR3 is TGTGCCAGCTCACCCCGGGACTATGGCTACACCTTC.

This clonotype was counted a few times. The chain joins TRBV2 to TRBJ2-7, with 8 positions matching TRBD1. The ends lost 6 bases at V and 7 bases at J; junction bases unmatched: 5. CDR3 length: 12 amino acids. CDR1 is SNHLY and CDR2 is FYNNEI in the germline V gene. For the CDR3, the DNA is TGTGCCAGCAGGGCAACAGGGGGAGAGCAGTACTTC. It encodes CASRATGGEQYF.

This clonotype was picked up many times. This chain uses TRBV12-3 or TRBV12-4 with TRBJ2-3, with no clear D. The CDR3 consists of 14 residues. V was clipped by 5 bases and J by 0 bases, with 9 bases between them. The CDR3 here is CASSTFLSTDTQYF. The CDR3 DNA is TGTGCCAGCAGTACTTTTTTGAGCACAGATACGCAGTATTTT.

This clonotype has ten or more counts. This chain links TRBV18 with TRBJ2-7, with a possible D match to TRBD2 (6 bases). CDR3 size: 12 residues. The V gene's germline CDR1 is KGHSH and CDR2 LQKENI. V dropped 2 bases and J dropped 5 bases, with 7 bases sitting between them. CDR3 sequence: CASSPGGDEQYF. In DNA, the CDR3 is TGTGCCAGCTCACCAGGAGGGGACGAGCAGTACTTC.

The J gene is TRBJ2-5, the V gene TRBV29-1; D perhaps matches TRBD1 (6 bases). Trimming took off 3 bases at V and 4 bases at J, with 15 bases between the two ends. The CDR3 totals 14 residues. Germline lookup yields CDR1 SQVTM and CDR2 ANQGSEA. The CDR3 DNA reads TGCAGCGTTGATCCGGCCAGGGGTCGAGAGACCCAGTACTTC. Protein: CSVDPARGRETQYF.

The chain carries TRBV6-1 and TRBJ1-2; 10 nucleotides match TRBD1. CDR1 and CDR2 from the germline V gene are MNHNS and SASEGT. The CDR3 is made up of 16 amino acids. V trimming: 6 bases; J trimming: 4 bases; junction bases outside the gene matches: 11. The chain's CDR3 is CASSTGTGASSYGYTF. CDR3 nucleotide sequence: TGTGCCAGCAGCACCGGGACAGGGGCCTCGAGCTATGGCTACACCTTC.

This clonotype came up many times. The chain links TRBV5-1 to TRBJ2-3, with D uncertain. The germline CDR1 and CDR2 sequences are SGHRS and YFSETQ. V lost 4 bases and J lost 0, with 6 bases in between. The CDR3 totals 13 residues. The CDR3 DNA reads as TGCGCCAGCAGCACCGGCAGCACAGATACGCAGTATTTT. As protein: CASSTGSTDTQYF.

This clonotype turned up a few times. The V gene is TRBV20-1, the J gene TRBJ1-2; 8 bases line up with TRBD1. The germline V gene encodes CDR1 DFQATT and CDR2 SNEGSKA (reference sequence). V trimming: 1 base; J trimming: 0 bases; junction bases outside the gene matches: 10. The CDR3 has 17 amino acids. In nucleotides, the CDR3 is TGCAGTGCTAGAGGTACCGGGACAGGCCGACCTAACTATGGCTACACCTTC. Its protein product is CSARGTGTGRPNYGYTF.

In this sample, this clonotype turned up a few times. This chain joins TRBV6-1 and TRBJ1-5; D may be TRBD1 (6 bases). V was shortened by 9 bases and J by 3 bases, with 12 bases between the two germline ends. This CDR3 region has 13 residues. From germline, CDR1 is MNHNS and CDR2 SASEGT. The CDR3 nucleotides read TGTGCCAGTCAGGGGTACCCCAATCAGCCCCAGCATTTT. Its translation is CASQGYPNQPQHF.

This clonotype was detected a few times. In DNA form, the CDR3 reads TGCAGTGCCACGTGGCCTGGGACCCAGTACTTC. As protein: CSATWPGTQYF. The V gene is TRBV20-1, the J gene TRBJ2-5; D call uncertain. Germline V CDR1 and CDR2: DFQATT, SNEGSKA (reference sequence). With 6 bases removed from V and 7 bases from J, the gap between germline ends came to 12 bases. This CDR3 spans 11 amino acids.